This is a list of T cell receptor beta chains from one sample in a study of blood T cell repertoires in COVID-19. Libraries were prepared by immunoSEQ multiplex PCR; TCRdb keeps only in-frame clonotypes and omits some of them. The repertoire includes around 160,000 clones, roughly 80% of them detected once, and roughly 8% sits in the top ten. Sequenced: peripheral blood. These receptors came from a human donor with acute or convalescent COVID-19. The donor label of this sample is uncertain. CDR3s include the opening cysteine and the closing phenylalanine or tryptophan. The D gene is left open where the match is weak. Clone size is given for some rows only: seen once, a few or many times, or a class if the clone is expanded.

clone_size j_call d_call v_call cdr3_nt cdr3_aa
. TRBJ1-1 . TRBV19 TGTGCCAGTAGTATTGCAGGGAGGGCGACTGAAGCTTTCTTT CASSIAGRATEAFF
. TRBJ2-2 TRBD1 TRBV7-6 TGTGCCAGCAGCTCGCAGGGGGCTGGCGGGGAGCTGTTTTTT CASSSQGAGGELFF
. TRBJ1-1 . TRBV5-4 TGTGCCAGCAGCCCTGGCCCAGGGCAGAGCACTGAAGCTTTCTTT CASSPGPGQSTEAFF
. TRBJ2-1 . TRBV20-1 TGCAGTGCTAGAGGGGAGGGGGTGCAGTTCTTC CSARGEGVQFF
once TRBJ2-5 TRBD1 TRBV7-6 TGTGCCAGCAGGGGGGGGACAGGGCAAGAGAAGACCCAGTACTTC CASRGGTGQEKTQYF
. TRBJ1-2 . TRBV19 TGTGCCACCAGGACTGTTGGCTACACCTTC CATRTVGYTF
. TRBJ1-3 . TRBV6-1 TGTGCCAGCAGTGTCAATCACGGGGGCTCTGGAAACACCATATATTTT CASSVNHGGSGNTIYF
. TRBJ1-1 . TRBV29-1 TGCAGCGTGACTGTGAGGACTGAAGCTTTCTTT CSVTVRTEAFF
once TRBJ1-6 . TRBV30 TGTGCCTGGGACACAGGTTTTAATTCACCCCTCCACTTT CAWDTGFNSPLHF
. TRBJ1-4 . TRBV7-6 TGTGCCAGCAGCTCAATGACCGGGACTAATGAAAAACTGTTTTTT CASSSMTGTNEKLFF
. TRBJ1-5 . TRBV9 TGTGCCAGCAGCGTGGAGGGTCAACCGTTGGAGCCCCAGCATTTT CASSVEGQPLEPQHF
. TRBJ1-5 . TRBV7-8 TGTGCCAGCAGCAGGGCCGAGACAGCTTATCAGCCCCAGCATTTT CASSRAETAYQPQHF
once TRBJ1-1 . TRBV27 TGTGCCAGCAGTTTAACAGGGACGAACACTGAAGCTTTCTTT CASSLTGTNTEAFF
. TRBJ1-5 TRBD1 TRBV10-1 TGCGCCAGCAGCAGTGGACAGGGAGAAGGTCAGCCCCAGCATTTT CASSSGQGEGQPQHF
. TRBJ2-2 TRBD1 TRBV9 TGTGCCAGCAGCGTAGCTGGGACAGGGGGAACCGGGGAGCTGTTTTTT CASSVAGTGGTGELFF
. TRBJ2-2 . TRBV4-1 TGCGCCAGCAGCCAAGTCCCCCCAGGAGGGGAGCTGTTTTTT CASSQVPPGGELFF
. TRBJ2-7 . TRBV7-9 TGTGCCAGCAGCTTAGTAACAGGGTGGTACGAGCAGTACTTC CASSLVTGWYEQYF
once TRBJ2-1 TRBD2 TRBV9 TGTGCCAGCAGCGTCGGGGGGGCCTACAATGAGCAGTTCTTC CASSVGGAYNEQFF
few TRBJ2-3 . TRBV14 TGTGCCAGCAGCCCAAGACAGGACACAGATACGCAGTATTTT CASSPRQDTDTQYF
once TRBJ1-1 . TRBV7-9 TGTGCCAGCAGCCTTACGGGGGGTACTGAAGCTTTCTTT CASSLTGGTEAFF
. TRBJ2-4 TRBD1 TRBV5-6 TGTGCCAGCAGCTTGATGGGACAGGGACTAGCCAAAAACATTCAGTACTTC CASSLMGQGLAKNIQYF
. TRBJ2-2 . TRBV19 TGTGCCAGTACCGTCCTGGAGACGACCGGGGAGCTGTTTTTT CASTVLETTGELFF
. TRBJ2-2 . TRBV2 TGTGCCAGCAGTAAGGGTAACGAGGGTTCCGGGGAGCTGTTTTTT CASSKGNEGSGELFF
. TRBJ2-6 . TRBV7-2 TGTGCCAGCAGCTTAGACAGCACCTCTGGGGCCAACGTCCTGACTTTC CASSLDSTSGANVLTF
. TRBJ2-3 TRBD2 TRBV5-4 TGTGCCAGCAGCTCGGGACTACCCACAGATACGCAGTATTTT CASSSGLPTDTQYF
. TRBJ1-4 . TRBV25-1 TGTGCCAGCAGTGAATCGAGACAGAATGAAAAACTGTTTTTT CASSESRQNEKLFF
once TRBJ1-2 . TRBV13 TGTGCCAGCAGCCCCGAACGGGTTTATGGCTACACCTTC CASSPERVYGYTF
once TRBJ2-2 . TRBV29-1 TGCAGCGTTCGAAGGGGCGCGAACACCGGGGAGCTGTTTTTT CSVRRGANTGELFF
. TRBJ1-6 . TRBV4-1 TGCGCCAGCAGCCAGGGGGCGAGGAATAATTCACCCCTCCACTTT CASSQGARNNSPLHF
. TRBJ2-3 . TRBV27 TGTGCCACCTCCGGTTCCAGGGCAGATACGCAGTATTTT CATSGSRADTQYF
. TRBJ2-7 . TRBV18 TGTGCCAGCTCACCCGGACAGTTCTACGAGCAGTACTTC CASSPGQFYEQYF
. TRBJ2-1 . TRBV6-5 TGTGCCAGCAGTTACGGCCCCCAGAATGAGCAGTTCTTC CASSYGPQNEQFF
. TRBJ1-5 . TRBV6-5 TGTGCCAGCAGCAGCGGAGTAGGCAATCAGCCCCAGCATTTT CASSSGVGNQPQHF
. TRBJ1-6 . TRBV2 TGTGCCAGCAGGCTCGAATCAGGGTGGGTTAATTCACCCCTCCACTTT CASRLESGWVNSPLHF
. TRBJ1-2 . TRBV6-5 TGTGCCAGCAGCCGACAGGTTGGAGCTAACTATGGCTACACCTTC CASSRQVGANYGYTF
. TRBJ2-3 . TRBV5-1 TGCGCCAGCAGCTCCGTCCTGCGGGCGCAGTATTTT CASSSVLRAQYF
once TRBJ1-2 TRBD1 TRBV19 TGTGCCAGTAATTCAGGGACAGGGGGGAACTATGGCTACACCTTC CASNSGTGGNYGYTF
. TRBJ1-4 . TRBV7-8 TGTGCCAGCAGTGGGGCGGAGGGAGAAAAACTGTTTTTT CASSGAEGEKLFF